These T cell receptor beta chains were read from a single sample in a study of cytomegalovirus exposure and HLA in healthy donors. Assay: immunoSEQ multiplex PCR; the TCRdb copy retains only in-frame clones and omits some. Here the sample spans under 130,000 clones, 74% being singletons. What was sequenced was PBMCs. The receptors stem from a man aged 50-60 years in good health and CMV-seropositive. The CDR3 runs from the conserved cysteine through the conserved F or W. A D gene is named only where the DNA matches it firmly. Size is stated for part of the rows, as once, few or many counts, or as a class when the clone is expanded.

CDR3 | DNA | J | V | D | size
CASSLRQGTPGYTF | TGCGCCAGCAGCCTCCGACAGGGGACGCCTGGCTACACCTTC | TRBJ1-2 | TRBV5-1 | TRBD1 | .
CASSGRTSGGTGELFF | TGTGCCAGCAGCGGTCGGACTAGCGGGGGGACCGGGGAGCTGTTTTTT | TRBJ2-2 | TRBV5-5 | TRBD2 | .
CASSVGGLAGGLQETQYF | TGTGCCAGCAGCGTAGGAGGACTAGCGGGGGGCCTTCAAGAGACCCAGTACTTC | TRBJ2-5 | TRBV9 | TRBD2 | .
CSVETSDNEQFF | TGCAGCGTTGAAACTAGCGACAATGAGCAGTTCTTC | TRBJ2-1 | TRBV29-1 | TRBD2 | few
CASSLKDSLHLNTEAFF | TGCGCCAGCAGCTTGAAGGACAGCCTCCACCTGAACACTGAAGCTTTCTTT | TRBJ1-1 | TRBV5-1 | . | .
CSVERDSSYNEQFF | TGCAGCGTTGAGAGGGACAGCTCCTACAATGAGCAGTTCTTC | TRBJ2-1 | TRBV29-1 | TRBD1 | .
CASSQRPQGDQPQHF | TGCGCCAGCAGCCAGCGACCCCAAGGGGATCAGCCCCAGCATTTT | TRBJ1-5 | TRBV4-1 | . | .
CASSWDSPAETQYF | TGCGCCAGCAGCTGGGACTCCCCGGCGGAGACCCAGTACTTC | TRBJ2-5 | TRBV5-1 | . | .
CASSVGFRTSDAEQFF | TGTGCCAGCAGCGTAGGGTTTAGGACTAGCGACGCTGAGCAGTTCTTC | TRBJ2-1 | TRBV9 | TRBD2 | .
CASSPGLNEKLFF | TGTGCCAGCTCCCCAGGTCTAAATGAAAAACTGTTTTTT | TRBJ1-4 | TRBV18 | . | .
CASSEGDTANEKLFF | TGTGCCAGCAGTGAAGGGGACACCGCGAATGAAAAACTGTTTTTT | TRBJ1-4 | TRBV2 | . | .
CASTEGGDTEAFF | TGTGCCAGCACCGAAGGAGGGGACACTGAAGCTTTCTTT | TRBJ1-1 | TRBV2 | . | .
CASSPGQDKYEQYF | TGTGCCAGCAGCCCTGGACAGGACAAATACGAGCAGTACTTC | TRBJ2-7 | TRBV7-7 | TRBD1 | once
CASSSTGGRYNEQFF | TGTGCCAGCAGTTCGACAGGGGGCCGGTACAATGAGCAGTTCTTC | TRBJ2-1 | TRBV2 | TRBD1 | .
CASSSITGGAVSNEQFF | TGCGCCAGCAGCTCGATAACAGGGGGGGCTGTCAGCAATGAGCAGTTCTTC | TRBJ2-1 | TRBV5-1 | . | .
CASALSLSTDTQYF | TGTGCTAGTGCCCTTTCCCTGAGCACAGATACGCAGTATTTT | TRBJ2-3 | TRBV12-5 | . | .
CASSLTLAGELFF | TGTGCCAGCAGCCTGACTTTGGCCGGGGAGCTGTTTTTT | TRBJ2-2 | TRBV5-8 | . | .
CASSLSPGIYEQYF | TGTGCCAGCAGCTTAAGTCCAGGGATCTACGAGCAGTACTTC | TRBJ2-7 | TRBV7-2 | . | few
CASSLWGGESAEAFF | TGTGCCAGTAGCCTTTGGGGAGGGGAAAGCGCTGAAGCTTTCTTT | TRBJ1-1 | TRBV19 | . | .
CASSLRGQGQETQYF | TGTGCCAGCAGCTTGAGGGGACAGGGCCAAGAGACCCAGTACTTC | TRBJ2-5 | TRBV11-3 | TRBD1 | .
CASSPRVAAFLYNEQFF | TGTGCCAGCTCACCGAGGGTAGCCGCCTTCCTCTACAATGAGCAGTTCTTC | TRBJ2-1 | TRBV18 | . | .
CAWSRETSTDTQYF | TGTGCCTGGAGCCGGGAGACCAGCACAGATACGCAGTATTTT | TRBJ2-3 | TRBV30 | . | .
CASSPSAGPSGYTF | TGTGCCAGCAGCCCCAGTGCGGGCCCGAGTGGCTACACCTTC | TRBJ1-2 | TRBV9 | . | .
CASSPKGRVRNEQFF | TGTGCCAGCAGCCCTAAGGGGAGGGTGAGGAATGAGCAGTTCTTC | TRBJ2-1 | TRBV14 | TRBD2 | once
CASSKARPGGKLNSPLHF | TGTGCCAGCAGCAAAGCGCGTCCGGGGGGTAAACTTAATTCACCCCTCCACTTT | TRBJ1-6 | TRBV21-1 | . | few
CSGQGQETQYF | TGCAGCGGACAGGGCCAAGAGACCCAGTACTTC | TRBJ2-5 | TRBV29-1 | TRBD1 | .
CASSFGSTDTQYF | TGCGCCAGCAGCTTCGGTAGCACAGATACGCAGTATTTT | TRBJ2-3 | TRBV5-1 | . | few
CASSTAPRDNEQFF | TGTGCCAGTAGTACGGCGCCGAGGGATAATGAGCAGTTCTTC | TRBJ2-1 | TRBV19 | . | .
CASSRTGQGYGYTF | TGTGCCAGCAGTAGGACAGGGCAGGGCTATGGCTACACCTTC | TRBJ1-2 | TRBV2 | TRBD1 | .
CATSRGGRETQYF | TGTGCCACCAGCAGGGGGGGACGGGAGACCCAGTACTTC | TRBJ2-5 | TRBV15 | . | .
CASSSSEGYGYTF | TGTGCCAGCAGCTCAAGCGAGGGCTATGGCTACACCTTC | TRBJ1-2 | TRBV7-3 | . | .
CASSGYGGDNSPLHF | TGTGCCAGCAGTGGTTATGGAGGGGACAATTCACCCCTCCACTTT | TRBJ1-6 | TRBV2 | . | .
CAIAGGGEETQYF | TGTGCCATAGCGGGAGGCGGGGAAGAGACCCAGTACTTC | TRBJ2-5 | TRBV10-3 | TRBD2 | .
CASSSRGSRGETQYF | TGTGCCAGCAGCTCCCGGGGTAGTCGGGGGGAGACCCAGTACTTC | TRBJ2-5 | TRBV9 | . | few
CASSSQEDSPLHF | TGTGCCAGCAGCTCTCAAGAGGATTCACCCCTCCACTTT | TRBJ1-6 | TRBV7-9 | . | .
CASSPRGSLNTEAFF | TGTGCCAGCAGCCCTCGAGGCAGCTTGAACACTGAAGCTTTCTTT | TRBJ1-1 | TRBV9 | . | few
CASSYGQGSVDEKLFF | TGTGCCAGCAGCTACGGACAGGGATCAGTTGATGAAAAACTGTTTTTT | TRBJ1-4 | TRBV7-9 | TRBD1 | .
CASSGGSGPLHF | TGTGCCAGCAGTGGGGGCAGTGGGCCCCTCCACTTT | TRBJ1-6 | TRBV25-1 | . | .
CASSPRRGLNTGELFF | TGTGCCAGCAGCCCACGTAGGGGGCTTAACACCGGGGAGCTGTTTTTT | TRBJ2-2 | TRBV7-9 | TRBD1 | .
CAISEQGEKLFF | TGTGCCATCAGTGAGCAGGGTGAAAAACTGTTTTTT | TRBJ1-4 | TRBV10-3 | . | .
CASNPGDRGPFGYTF | TGTGCCAGCAACCCCGGGGACAGAGGCCCTTTCGGCTACACCTTC | TRBJ1-2 | TRBV7-9 | TRBD1 | .
CASSRTTGTYEQYF | TGTGCCAGCAGCCGGACGACAGGTACCTACGAGCAGTACTTC | TRBJ2-7 | TRBV5-4 | . | .
CASSPSASGSGELFF | TGTGCCAGCTCACCCTCGGCTAGCGGGAGCGGGGAGCTGTTTTTT | TRBJ2-2 | TRBV18 | TRBD2 | once
CASRGGGARQPQHF | TGTGCCAGCAGGGGCGGGGGGGCGAGACAGCCCCAGCATTTT | TRBJ1-5 | TRBV2 | . | .
CASSLKLAGETQYF | TGTGCCAGCAGCTTGAAACTAGCGGGGGAGACCCAGTACTTC | TRBJ2-5 | TRBV5-4 | TRBD2 | .
CASSSSGRSTDTQYF | TGTGCCAGCAGCTCCAGCGGGAGGAGCACAGATACGCAGTATTTT | TRBJ2-3 | TRBV7-2 | TRBD2 | .
CASTIGVGNEKLFF | TGTGCCAGTACCATCGGGGTAGGGAATGAAAAACTGTTTTTT | TRBJ1-4 | TRBV19 | . | .
CASSQEASGVYNEQFF | TGCGCCAGCAGCCAAGAGGCTAGCGGGGTTTACAATGAGCAGTTCTTC | TRBJ2-1 | TRBV4-1 | TRBD2 | .
CASSRPPSGPGSYEQYF | TGTGCCAGCAGCCGGCCCCCTAGCGGTCCCGGCTCCTACGAGCAGTACTTC | TRBJ2-7 | TRBV5-4 | TRBD2 | .
CSSYRGGNEQFF | TGCAGCTCCTACAGGGGAGGCAATGAGCAGTTCTTC | TRBJ2-1 | TRBV29-1 | . | .
CASSHLTSATYEQYF | TGCGCCAGCAGCCATTTGACTAGCGCCACCTACGAGCAGTACTTC | TRBJ2-7 | TRBV4-1 | TRBD2 | few
CASSYSPLSGANVLTF | TGTGCCAGCAGTTACTCGCCTTTGAGTGGGGCCAACGTCCTGACTTTC | TRBJ2-6 | TRBV6-5 | . | .
CASSRVQGASYEQYF | TGTGCCAGCAGTCGGGTTCAGGGGGCTTCCTACGAGCAGTACTTC | TRBJ2-7 | TRBV2 | TRBD1 | .
CAISEGLADLSYEQYF | TGTGCCATCAGTGAAGGGCTAGCGGACCTATCCTACGAGCAGTACTTC | TRBJ2-7 | TRBV10-3 | TRBD2 | .